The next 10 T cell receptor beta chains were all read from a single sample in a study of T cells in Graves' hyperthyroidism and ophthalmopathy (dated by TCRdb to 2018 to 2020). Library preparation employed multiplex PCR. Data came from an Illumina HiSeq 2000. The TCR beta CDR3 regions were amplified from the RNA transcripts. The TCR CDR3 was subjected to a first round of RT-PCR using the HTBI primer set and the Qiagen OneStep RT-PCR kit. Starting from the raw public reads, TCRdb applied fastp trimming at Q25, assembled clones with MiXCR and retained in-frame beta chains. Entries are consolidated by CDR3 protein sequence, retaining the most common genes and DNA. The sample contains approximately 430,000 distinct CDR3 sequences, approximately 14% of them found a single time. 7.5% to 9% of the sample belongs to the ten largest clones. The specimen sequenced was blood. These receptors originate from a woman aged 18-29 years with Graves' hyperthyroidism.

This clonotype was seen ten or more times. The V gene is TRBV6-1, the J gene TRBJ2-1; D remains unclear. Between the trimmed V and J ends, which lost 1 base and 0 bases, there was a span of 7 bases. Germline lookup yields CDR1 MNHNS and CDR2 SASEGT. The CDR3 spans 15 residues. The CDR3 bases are TGTGCCAGCAGTGAAGTGGGCAGCTCCTACAATGAGCAGTTCTTC. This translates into CASSEVGSSYNEQFF.

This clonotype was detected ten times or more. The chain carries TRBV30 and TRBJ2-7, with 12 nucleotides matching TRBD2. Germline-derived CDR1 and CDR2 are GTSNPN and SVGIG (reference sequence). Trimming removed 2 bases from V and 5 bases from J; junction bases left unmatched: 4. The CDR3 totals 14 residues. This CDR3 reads CAWSPLAGGDEQYF. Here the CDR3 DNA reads TGTGCCTGGAGTCCCCTAGCGGGAGGGGACGAGCAGTACTTC.

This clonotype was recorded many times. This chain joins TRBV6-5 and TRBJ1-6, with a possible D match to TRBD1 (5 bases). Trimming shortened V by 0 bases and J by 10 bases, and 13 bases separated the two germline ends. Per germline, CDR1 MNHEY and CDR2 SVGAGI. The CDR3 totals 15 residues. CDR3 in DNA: TGTGCCAGCAGTTACTCATGGCAGGGAGGCTCACCCCTCCACTTT. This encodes CASSYSWQGGSPLHF.

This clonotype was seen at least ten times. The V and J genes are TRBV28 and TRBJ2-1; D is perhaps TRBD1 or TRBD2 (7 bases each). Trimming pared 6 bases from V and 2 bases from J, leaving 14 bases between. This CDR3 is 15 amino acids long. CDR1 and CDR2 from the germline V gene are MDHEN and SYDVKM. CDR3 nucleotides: TGTGCCAGCAGCGACAGGGAGGGAGCCTACAATGAGCAGTTCTTC. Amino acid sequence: CASSDREGAYNEQFF.

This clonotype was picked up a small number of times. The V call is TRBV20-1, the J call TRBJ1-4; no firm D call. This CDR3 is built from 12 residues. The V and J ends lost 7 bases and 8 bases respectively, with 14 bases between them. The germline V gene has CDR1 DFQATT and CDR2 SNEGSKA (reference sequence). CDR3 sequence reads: CSGSDSREKLFF. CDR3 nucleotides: TGCAGTGGGTCAGACTCGCGGGAAAAACTGTTTTTT.

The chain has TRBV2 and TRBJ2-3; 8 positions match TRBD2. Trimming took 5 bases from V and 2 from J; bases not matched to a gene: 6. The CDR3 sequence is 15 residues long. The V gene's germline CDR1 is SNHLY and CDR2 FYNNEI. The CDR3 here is CASSLSGSHTDTQYF. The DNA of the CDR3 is TGTGCCAGCAGTTTAAGCGGGAGCCACACAGATACGCAGTATTTT.

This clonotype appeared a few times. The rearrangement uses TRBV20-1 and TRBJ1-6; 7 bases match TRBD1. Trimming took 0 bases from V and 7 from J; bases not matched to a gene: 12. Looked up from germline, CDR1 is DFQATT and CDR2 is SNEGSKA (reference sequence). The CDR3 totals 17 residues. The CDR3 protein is CSARDPVTGQENSPLHF. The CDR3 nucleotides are TGCAGTGCTAGAGACCCAGTGACAGGGCAGGAGAATTCACCCCTCCACTTT.

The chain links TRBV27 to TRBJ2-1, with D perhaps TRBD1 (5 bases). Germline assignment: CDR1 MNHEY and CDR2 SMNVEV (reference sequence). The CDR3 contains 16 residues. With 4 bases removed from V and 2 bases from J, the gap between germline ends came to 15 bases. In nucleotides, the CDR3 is TGTGCCAGCAGTTCCCTCGCAGGGTCCCCCTACAATGAGCAGTTCTTC. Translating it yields CASSSLAGSPYNEQFF.

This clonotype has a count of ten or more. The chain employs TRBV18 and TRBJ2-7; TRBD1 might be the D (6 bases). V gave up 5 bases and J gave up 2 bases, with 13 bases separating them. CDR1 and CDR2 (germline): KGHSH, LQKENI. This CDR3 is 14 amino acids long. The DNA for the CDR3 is TGTGCCAGCTCAAAGTCTACAGGGCCCTACGAGCAGTACTTC. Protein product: CASSKSTGPYEQYF.

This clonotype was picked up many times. As DNA, the CDR3 is TGTGCCAGCAGTTACTTCTCCGGAAGCTCGAATGAAAAACTGTTTTTT. Protein sequence: CASSYFSGSSNEKLFF. The chain couples TRBV6-2 or TRBV6-3 to TRBJ1-4; D not certain. With 1 base removed from V and 5 bases from J, the gap between germline ends came to 14 bases. From germline, CDR1 is MNHEY and CDR2 SVGEGT. CDR3 length: 16 residues.